The present TCR beta chain was sequenced within a study of CD8 T cells in Susac syndrome (dated by TCRdb to the late 2010s). Broadly, across the study: The study used repertoire sequencing to test whether antigen drove CD8+ T cell activation and differentiation in Susac syndrome. The clonality of the CD8+ T cell repertoire was compared across around twelve healthy donors, 14 Susac syndrome patients and around 16 multiple sclerosis patients. What the work shows at the level of the full study, not this receptor alone: The study acknowledged that relatively few individuals were included in the TCR sequencing and HLA analysis.

Peripheral blood CD8+ and CD4+ T cells from healthy donors, Susac syndrome patients and multiple sclerosis patients were profiled by high-throughput TCR beta sequencing. Multiple sclerosis controls were treatment-naive patients with stable or active relapsing-remitting disease fulfilling revised McDonald criteria. Bulk CD8+ and CD4+ T cells were purified magnetically by negative isolation, whereas CD8+ TEMRA cells were enriched by FACS. Blood was drawn into EDTA tubes, processed within 24 hours, and PBMCs were isolated by density gradient centrifugation. PBMCs intended for TCR sequencing were cryopreserved in liquid nitrogen and thawed later in a water bath at 37 degrees C. The sorted or isolated CD4+, CD8+ and CD8+ TEMRA cells had a purity of 90% or higher. From cysteine to phenylalanine, the CDR3 is 14 amino acids long. The retained sequence is limited to the CDR3, 42 bases, with the frame set at the first base. The junction shows trimming of 1 base on V and 0 bases on J, plus 9 bases between the germline ends. The CDR1 and CDR2 encoded by the germline V gene (reference sequence) are DFQATT and SNEGSKA.

About this clonotype: What this receptor recognizes is not known. No base quality information exists; no much larger clone differs at one position.

RNA was extracted using the RNeasy kit, and about 0.45 to 1 ug of the RNA was reverse transcribed with random hexamers. The immunoSEQ multiplex PCR assay, covering 54 Vbeta and 13 Jbeta segments, was used to amplify TCR beta CDR3 regions. PCR amplification bias was corrected by using a synthetic template baseline for primer optimization and computational correction. Turning to the authors' computational methods: Only productive sequences were kept, with reads annotated to V, D and J genes according to IMGT and analyzed in immunoSEQ Analyzer. To calculate clonality, Shannon entropy was normalized by log2 of the number of productive unique sequences and then subtracted from one. For each patient and control, public and private clones were evaluated within the 100 most prevalent clones. Susac-specific clones were defined as absent from healthy and MS cohorts, 850 to 1,300 published viral clones and other ImmuneACCESS disease sequences. TCRdb reprocessing: public reads trimmed at Q25 with fastp, clones called with MiXCR, in-frame beta chains kept. Merged by CDR3 protein, the rows form single entries marked with the most common genes and DNA. TCRdb, not the original authors, processed these V and J calls. The sample table shows about 180,000 distinct CDR3 sequences, and approximately 95% are seen once. Around 0.15% of the sample is taken by the ten largest.

The sequence is built from TRBV20-1 and TRBJ1-2; the D gene is perhaps TRBD1, from 6 matching bases. The clonotype was recovered from a human donor with multiple sclerosis. The sequencing sample was made of CD8+ T cells from PBMCs. The DNA is TGCAGTGCTAGAGTTAACAGGGCTAACTATGGCTACACCTTC. It specifies CSARVNRANYGYTF.